These 21 T cell receptor beta chains were sequenced from one sample in a study of T cell responses to AZD1222 COVID-19 vaccine. Libraries were prepared by immunoSEQ multiplex PCR; TCRdb keeps only in-frame clonotypes and omits some of them. The data contain about 140,000 clones, 91% of them singletons. Sequenced material: peripheral blood, taken 28 days after the second dose of the MenACWY control vaccine. These receptors all come from an adult who received the MenACWY meningococcal vaccine as a control.

V gene TRBV18 combines with J gene TRBJ1-1; the match to TRBD1 covers 8 bases. The germline V gene encodes CDR1 KGHSH and CDR2 LQKENI. The CDR3 loop spans 12 amino acids. The ends lost 5 bases at V and 11 bases at J; junction bases unmatched: 7. Here the CDR3 reads CASSTDRVDAFF. In nucleotides, the CDR3 is TGTGCCAGCTCAACGGACAGGGTCGACGCTTTCTTT.

The chain recombines TRBV11-3 with TRBJ2-7; D might be TRBD1 (5 bases). This CDR3 has 12 residues. V lost 4 bases, J lost 4 bases, and 8 bases lay in between. Germline V gives CDR1 SGHNT, CDR2 YENEEA. The CDR3 DNA reads as TGTGCCAGCAGCTCCACAGGTTACGAGCAGTACTTC. As protein: CASSSTGYEQYF. Full variable domain (outside the CDR3, taken from reference TRBV11-3 and TRBJ2-7): EAGVVQSPRYKIIEKKQPVAFWCNPISGHNTLYWYLQNLGQGPELLIRYENEEAVDDSQLPKDRFSAERLKGVDSTLKIQPAELGDSAVYLCASSSTGYEQYFGPGTRLTVT.

V and J are TRBV19 and TRBJ2-1; D is uncertain. The CDR3 has 15 residues. In germline, CDR1 is LNHDA, CDR2 SQIVND (reference sequence). The ends were cut back, 6 bases at V and 3 bases at J, with 15 bases in the middle. The CDR3 here is CASSPLPADYNEQFF. CDR3 DNA sequence: TGTGCCAGTAGCCCCCTTCCCGCGGACTACAATGAGCAGTTCTTC.

This chain links TRBV28 with TRBJ2-2, with TRBD1 as a possible D gene (6 bases). Germline lookup yields CDR1 MDHEN and CDR2 SYDVKM. This CDR3 has 15 amino acids. V was clipped by 1 base and J by 4 bases, with 10 bases between them. The CDR3 protein is CASSLFGQFTGELFF. For the CDR3, the DNA is TGTGCCAGCAGTTTATTTGGACAGTTCACCGGGGAGCTGTTTTTT.

This sequence joins TRBV24-1 and TRBJ2-7, with D perhaps given as TRBD1 or TRBD2 (5 bases each). Germline V gene sequence: CDR1 KGHDR, CDR2 SFDVKD. CDR3 length: 13 residues. V was clipped by 6 bases and J by 3 bases, with 11 bases between them. This CDR3 is CATSRGAVYEQYF. The CDR3 nucleotides read TGTGCCACCAGTCGAGGGGCCGTCTACGAGCAGTACTTC.

V usage is TRBV7-9 and J usage is TRBJ2-7, with 12 bases lining up with TRBD2. The CDR3 spans 14 residues. From germline, CDR1 is SEHNR and CDR2 FQNEAQ (reference sequence). J was trimmed by 5 bases and V by 8 bases; bases with no gene match: 7. In nucleotides, the CDR3 is TGTGCCAGCGCCCTAGCGGGAGGGCCCCACGAGCAGTACTTC. It specifies CASALAGGPHEQYF.

The J gene is TRBJ2-3, the V gene TRBV18, with TRBD2 as a possible D gene (5 bases). Germline assignment: CDR1 KGHSH and CDR2 LQKENI. V lost 3 bases to trimming and J lost 1 base, with 11 bases between them. This CDR3 comprises 15 residues. The CDR3 loop is CASSPQDGGTDTQYF. The DNA for the CDR3 is TGTGCCAGCTCACCGCAAGACGGGGGCACAGATACGCAGTATTTT.

V usage is TRBV6-5 and J usage is TRBJ2-7, with D possibly being TRBD2 (5 bases). Germline CDR1 is MNHEY and CDR2 is SVGAGI. This CDR3 spans 13 amino acids. Trimming removed 7 bases from V and 3 bases from J, with 13 bases in between. CDR3: CASTAGLSYEQYF. The CDR3 DNA reads as TGTGCCAGCACCGCGGGTCTGAGCTACGAGCAGTACTTC.

Remarks on this clone: A read error may produce the germline difference seen at one junction end. This rearrangement joins TRBV19 to TRBJ2-7; 8 bases align to TRBD1. CDR3 length: 14 residues. Germline loops: CDR1 LNHDA, CDR2 SQIVND (reference sequence). DNA of the CDR3: TGTGCGAGTAGGGGGACAGGCATGCCCTACGAGCAGTACTTC. It yields the protein CASRGTGMPYEQYF.

The chain uses TRBV4-3 and TRBJ2-2, with 11 bases fitting TRBD1. In germline, CDR1 is LGHNA, CDR2 YSLEER. This CDR3 has 17 residues. Trimming cost V 3 bases and J 6 bases; bases outside gene matches: 9. The chain's CDR3 is CASSHTPGQGGSGELFF. DNA for the CDR3: TGCGCCAGCAGCCACACACCGGGACAGGGGGGATCCGGGGAGCTGTTTTTT.

V is TRBV12-3 or TRBV12-4 and J is TRBJ2-1, with no clear D. The CDR3 spans 11 residues. The germline V and J ends were trimmed by 4 bases and 7 bases, with 5 bases remaining between them. The CDR3 region is CASSSPNEQFF. Here the CDR3 DNA reads TGTGCCAGCAGTTCACCAAATGAGCAGTTCTTC.

The chain is built from TRBV2 and TRBJ1-2; a weak D match, TRBD1 (5 bases). Germline V lookup: CDR1 SNHLY, CDR2 FYNNEI. The CDR3 sequence is 13 residues long. V shed 4 bases and J shed 8 bases, with 14 bases lying between them. In DNA, the CDR3 is TGTGCCAGCAGTGGGGGGGGAGGAGACGGCTACACCTTC. Protein sequence: CASSGGGGDGYTF.

The CDR3 reads CASSQASGKQETQYF. The CDR3 DNA follows: TGTGCCAGCAGCCAAGCTAGCGGGAAGCAAGAGACCCAGTACTTC. This chain links TRBV7-2 with TRBJ2-5; 9 bases line up with TRBD2. J gave up 2 bases and V 5 bases, and 6 bases lay outside the gene matches. This CDR3 comprises 15 residues. Germline V gene data show CDR1 as SGHTA and CDR2 as FQGNSA. Together with reference TRBV7-2 and TRBJ2-5, the CDR3 gives the full variable domain: GAGVSQSPSNKVTEKGKDVELRCDPISGHTALYWYRQSLGQGLEFLIYFQGNSAPDKSGLPSDRFSAERTGGSVSTLTIQRTQQEDSAVYLCASSQASGKQETQYFGPGTRLLVL.

Here the CDR3 reads CASSQVGNDEQYF. The CDR3 DNA reads as TGTGCCAGCAGCCAAGTAGGGAACGACGAGCAGTACTTC. The genes are TRBV4-2 and TRBJ2-7; D remains ambiguous. This CDR3 has 13 amino acids. Germline loops: CDR1 LGHNA, CDR2 YNFKEQ. V was trimmed by 1 base and J by 5 bases, leaving 9 bases between them.

This clone was detected once. The CDR3 DNA reads as TGTGCCAGCAGTTCCGTGGACAGGGGGCATAGTGGCTACACCTTC. Residues: CASSSVDRGHSGYTF. V usage is TRBV27 and J usage is TRBJ1-2; 11 bases are shared with TRBD1. This CDR3 contains 15 residues. Losses at the gene ends were 4 bases for V and 7 bases for J; bases not matched to a gene: 8. CDR1 and CDR2 from the germline V gene are MNHEY and SMNVEV (reference sequence).

This sequence joins TRBV6-4 and TRBJ1-2; a possible D gene is TRBD1 (6 bases). The length of the CDR3 is 15 residues. V gave up 3 bases and J gave up 8 bases, with 19 bases separating them. The germline V gene encodes CDR1 MRHNA and CDR2 SNTAGT. This CDR3 reads CASSENMGAHFGYTF. The CDR3 DNA follows: TGTGCCAGCAGTGAGAATATGGGGGCGCATTTCGGCTACACCTTC.

The CDR3 bases are TGTGCCAGTAGTATAAGGTTTCAGAACACTGAAGCTTTCTTT. Translation gives CASSIRFQNTEAFF. This rearrangement joins TRBV19 to TRBJ1-1, with D unresolved. With 2 bases removed from V and 1 base from J, the gap between germline ends came to 8 bases. In germline, CDR1 is LNHDA, CDR2 SQIVND (reference sequence). The CDR3 has 14 amino acids.

The chain combines TRBV6-5 with TRBJ2-7, with D perhaps matching TRBD1 (6 bases). Germline V gene data show CDR1 as MNHEY and CDR2 as SVGAGI. CDR3 length equals 15 residues. Trimming left V 6 bases short and J 3 bases short, with 18 bases between. This chain's CDR3 is CASSQARGQNYEQYF. The DNA for the CDR3 is TGTGCCAGCAGCCAGGCCCGGGGACAAAACTACGAGCAGTACTTC.

The chain is built from TRBV5-6 and TRBJ2-3; D tentatively reads TRBD1 or TRBD2 (5 bases each). The CDR3 is 15 residues long. Trimming took off 4 bases at V and 4 bases at J, with 16 bases between the two ends. Germline values: CDR1 SGHDT, CDR2 YYEEEE. The CDR3 protein is CASSGTDPGPDTQYF. The CDR3 DNA sequence: TGTGCCAGCAGCGGGACCGATCCCGGCCCAGATACGCAGTATTTT.

This chain connects TRBV19 to TRBJ2-2; a possible D gene is TRBD1 (6 bases). The CDR3 has 16 residues. Looked up from germline, CDR1 is LNHDA and CDR2 is SQIVND (reference sequence). V lost 2 bases and J lost 6, with 16 bases in between. CDR3 nucleotide sequence: TGTGCCAGTAGTATATGGGGGCAGTCTAAGGCCGGGGAGCTGTTTTTT. It specifies CASSIWGQSKAGELFF.

The chain is built from TRBV19 and TRBJ2-3; the D gene could be TRBD1 or TRBD2 (5 bases each). CDR1 LNHDA and CDR2 SQIVND come from the germline V gene (reference sequence). The CDR3 runs 15 residues. Trimming took 1 base from V and 2 from J, leaving 10 bases between them. The chain's CDR3 is CASSIGAGTTDTQYF. The CDR3 coding sequence is TGTGCCAGTAGTATAGGGGCAGGGACCACAGATACGCAGTATTTT. Full variable domain (rest looked up from reference TRBV19 and TRBJ2-3): DGGITQSPKYLFRKEGQNVTLSCEQNLNHDAMYWYRQDPGQGLRLIYYSQIVNDFQKGDIAEGYSVSREKKESFPLTVTSAQKNPTAFYLCASSIGAGTTDTQYFGPGTRLTVL.